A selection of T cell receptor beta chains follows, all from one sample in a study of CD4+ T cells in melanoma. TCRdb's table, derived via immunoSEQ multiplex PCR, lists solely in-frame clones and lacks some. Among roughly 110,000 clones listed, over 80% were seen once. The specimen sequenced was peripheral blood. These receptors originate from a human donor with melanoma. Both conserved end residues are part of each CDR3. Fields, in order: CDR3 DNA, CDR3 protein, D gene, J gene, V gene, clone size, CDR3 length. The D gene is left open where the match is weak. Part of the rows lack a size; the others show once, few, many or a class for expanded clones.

DNA: TGTGCCAGCAGCGTTGCAGGGACCGAAGCTTTCTTT; CDR3: CASSVAGTEAFF; D: .; J: TRBJ1-1; V: TRBV5-6; size: .; length: 12
DNA: TGTGCCAGCAGTGAAAAGGGGGAAGGAGAGCAGTACTTC; CDR3: CASSEKGEGEQYF; D: .; J: TRBJ2-7; V: TRBV6-1; size: .; length: 13
DNA: TGTGCCAGCAGCACCCCCAGCGGGAGAGGTGGCGAGCAGTACTTC; CDR3: CASSTPSGRGGEQYF; D: TRBD2; J: TRBJ2-7; V: TRBV27; size: .; length: 15
DNA: TGTGCCAGTAGTATAGGGGTACAGGGTCGTGAAAAACTGTTTTTT; CDR3: CASSIGVQGREKLFF; D: .; J: TRBJ1-4; V: TRBV19; size: .; length: 15
DNA: TGTGCCAGTAGTAGGGACCGTCCTCGGAACACCGGGGAGCTGTTTTTT; CDR3: CASSRDRPRNTGELFF; D: .; J: TRBJ2-2; V: TRBV19; size: .; length: 16
DNA: TGTGCCAGCATCCTTCCGGGAAGCGAGACCCAGTACTTC; CDR3: CASILPGSETQYF; D: .; J: TRBJ2-5; V: TRBV7-9; size: few; length: 13
DNA: TGTGCCAGCCGGGACGGAAGTCCCTCTGGGGCCAACGTCCTGACTTTC; CDR3: CASRDGSPSGANVLTF; D: .; J: TRBJ2-6; V: TRBV2; size: .; length: 16
DNA: TGTGCCAGCAGCTTCTTGACAGCCACAGATACGCAGTATTTT; CDR3: CASSFLTATDTQYF; D: .; J: TRBJ2-3; V: TRBV9; size: once; length: 14
DNA: TGTGCCAGCAGCTTACTAGCGGGGGGCGGGGAGCAGTTCTTC; CDR3: CASSLLAGGGEQFF; D: TRBD2; J: TRBJ2-1; V: TRBV7-2; size: .; length: 14
DNA: TGCGCCAGCAGCGGGAGCCACGCGAACACCGGGGAGCTGTTTTTT; CDR3: CASSGSHANTGELFF; D: .; J: TRBJ2-2; V: TRBV5-1; size: .; length: 15
DNA: TGCAGCGCCTTTAGGACAGGGGATGAAAAACTGTTTTTT; CDR3: CSAFRTGDEKLFF; D: TRBD1; J: TRBJ1-4; V: TRBV29-1; size: few; length: 13
DNA: TGTGCCGGTACCGACAGGGGGCTCTACAATGAGCAGTTCTTC; CDR3: CAGTDRGLYNEQFF; D: TRBD1; J: TRBJ2-1; V: TRBV30; size: .; length: 14
DNA: TGTGCCAGCAGTGTCAGATCGAGCAGGAACTCTGGGGCCAACGTCCTGACTTTC; CDR3: CASSVRSSRNSGANVLTF; D: .; J: TRBJ2-6; V: TRBV2; size: .; length: 18
DNA: TGTGCCAGCCGGGCCGATACTAGCGGGAGCTCAGATACGCAGTATTTT; CDR3: CASRADTSGSSDTQYF; D: TRBD2; J: TRBJ2-3; V: TRBV28; size: few; length: 16
DNA: TGTGCCAGCAGCCCTTTAGCGGGGCCCCAAGAGACCCAGTACTTC; CDR3: CASSPLAGPQETQYF; D: TRBD2; J: TRBJ2-5; V: TRBV5-4; size: .; length: 15
DNA: TGCGCCAGCAGCCACACTACGGAAGCTTTCTTT; CDR3: CASSHTTEAFF; D: .; J: TRBJ1-1; V: TRBV4-1; size: few; length: 11
DNA: TGCGCCAGCAGTTGGGGGGACACAGGGTCCACCTACGAGCAGTACTTC; CDR3: CASSWGDTGSTYEQYF; D: .; J: TRBJ2-7; V: TRBV5-1; size: .; length: 16
DNA: TGTGCCAGCACGACAGGGAGGCATTCACCCCTCCACTTT; CDR3: CASTTGRHSPLHF; D: TRBD1; J: TRBJ1-6; V: TRBV6-6; size: .; length: 13
DNA: TGTGCCAGCAGCCGAGGACAGTACCAGCCCCAGCATTTT; CDR3: CASSRGQYQPQHF; D: .; J: TRBJ1-5; V: TRBV5-6; size: .; length: 13
DNA: TGTGCCAGCAGCTTCTACAGCGGGGGGTCATACGAGCAGTACTTC; CDR3: CASSFYSGGSYEQYF; D: TRBD2; J: TRBJ2-7; V: TRBV7-2; size: .; length: 15
DNA: TGTGCCAGCGGCGGGATAATCTACGAGCAGTACTTC; CDR3: CASGGIIYEQYF; D: .; J: TRBJ2-7; V: TRBV2; size: .; length: 12
DNA: TGTGCCAGCAGCTTAGGACGAGTTTCAAGCAATCAGCCCCAGCATTTT; CDR3: CASSLGRVSSNQPQHF; D: .; J: TRBJ1-5; V: TRBV7-8; size: .; length: 16